A single sample gave rise to the 16 T cell receptor beta chains below, sequenced in a study of T-cell memory formation after mild COVID-19. MiXCR, applied by TCRdb to the 5' RACE reads, yields one record per CDR3 protein. The table lists almost 550,000 distinct CDR3 sequences, roughly 22% of them singletons, with under 15% in the top ten. Sequencing was carried out using PBMCs or a T cell subset sorted from them (not recorded which). All receptors derive from an adult woman who had mild COVID-19 (a few samples of this study predate the infection). Cell type and time point are not known.

The table lists this clonotype with a few counts. V and J are TRBV9 and TRBJ1-1, with D perhaps TRBD1 (6 bases). The ends were cut back, 6 bases at V and 4 bases at J, with 19 bases in the middle. Germline V CDR1 and CDR2: SGDLS, YYNGEE. The CDR3 spans 15 residues. The DNA for the CDR3 is TGTGCCAGCACCACAGAAGGGGGGAGGATCACTGAAGCTTTCTTT. Its protein product is CASTTEGGRITEAFF.

The rearrangement joins TRBV7-6 to TRBJ1-5; D ambiguous. Germline lookup yields CDR1 SGHVS and CDR2 FNYEAQ. CDR3 size: 13 residues. V dropped 0 bases and J dropped 6 bases, with 6 bases sitting between them. As DNA, the CDR3 is TGTGCCAGCAGCTTAGCAGTGGGTCAGCCCCAGCATTTT. Amino acids: CASSLAVGQPQHF.

A few counts support this clonotype. This chain connects TRBV24-1 to TRBJ1-5; D not certain. Deletions cut 5 bases from V and 5 bases from J, with 12 bases between. CDR3 length equals 14 residues. Germline loops: CDR1 KGHDR, CDR2 SFDVKD. The DNA for the CDR3 is TGTGCCACCAGTGGACATGGTATATATCAGCCCCAGCATTTT. Translated: CATSGHGIYQPQHF.

This clonotype was picked up a small number of times. The chain recombines TRBV19 with TRBJ1-5; a weak D match, TRBD1 (5 bases). The CDR3 is made up of 17 amino acids. CDR1 is LNHDA and CDR2 is SQIVND in the germline V gene (reference sequence). V lost 4 bases and J lost 1, with 17 bases in between. The CDR3 here is CASSSPRGGLSNQPQHF. The CDR3 DNA is TGTGCCAGTAGTAGCCCTCGGGGGGGATTAAGCAATCAGCCCCAGCATTTT. The full variable domain, with the rest looked up from reference TRBV19 and TRBJ1-5, is DGGITQSPKYLFRKEGQNVTLSCEQNLNHDAMYWYRQDPGQGLRLIYYSQIVNDFQKGDIAEGYSVSREKKESFPLTVTSAQKNPTAFYLCASSSPRGGLSNQPQHFGDGTRLSIL.

This chain's CDR3 is CASRGDSSSYEQYF. CDR3 sequence (DNA): TGTGCCAGCAGGGGGGACAGTAGCTCCTACGAGCAGTACTTC. The rearrangement links TRBV2 to TRBJ2-7, with 7 bases lining up with TRBD1. Trimming removed 6 bases from V and 0 bases from J; junction bases left unmatched: 5. Germline lookup yields CDR1 SNHLY and CDR2 FYNNEI. The CDR3 covers 14 residues.

This clonotype was detected a few times. V is TRBV7-6 and J is TRBJ2-3; 7 nucleotides line up with TRBD1. The trim removed 4 bases at V and 1 base at J, leaving 5 bases unmatched. CDR1 is SGHVS and CDR2 is FNYEAQ in the germline V gene. The CDR3 length is 15 residues. In DNA form, the CDR3 reads TGTGCCAGCAGCTCCCGGACAGGTGGCACAGATACGCAGTATTTT. Its translation: CASSSRTGGTDTQYF.

This clonotype came up many times. Here the CDR3 reads CASSPQGPNYGYTF. CDR3 nucleotides: TGCGCCAGCAGCCCCCAAGGACCTAACTATGGCTACACCTTC. The chain links TRBV5-1 to TRBJ1-2; D uncertain. The CDR3 is 14 amino acids. Germline values: CDR1 SGHRS, CDR2 YFSETQ. The V end was cut by 4 bases, the J end by 0 bases, with 10 bases between.

This rearrangement joins TRBV27 to TRBJ2-7; TRBD2 agrees at 10 bases. V was pared by 6 bases and J by 1 base, with 18 bases of the junction left unmatched. Germline CDR1 MNHEY, CDR2 SMNVEV (reference sequence). The CDR3 covers 19 residues. The DNA for the CDR3 is TGTGCCAGCAGGCTAGCGGGGGAGGGGTTTGCGGGTCCTTCCTACGAGCAGTACTTC. Encoded protein: CASRLAGEGFAGPSYEQYF.

Many counts were recorded for this clonotype. V and J are TRBV5-1 and TRBJ1-3; D unclear. The V gene's germline CDR1 is SGHRS and CDR2 YFSETQ. The CDR3 extends over 16 amino acids. Trimming took 4 bases from V and 4 from J, leaving 18 bases between them. The CDR3 here is CASSRYSPVAGNTIYF. CDR3 in DNA: TGCGCCAGCAGCCGCTACTCGCCTGTCGCGGGAAACACCATATATTTT.

The chain couples TRBV6-5 to TRBJ2-2, with D perhaps matching TRBD2 (6 bases). CDR1 is MNHEY, CDR2 SVGAGI, per germline. This CDR3 has 16 amino acids. Between the trimmed V and J ends, which lost 6 bases and 4 bases, there was a span of 18 bases. The CDR3 sequence is CASSLTGTLSTGELFF. CDR3 bases: TGTGCCAGCAGCCTCACCGGGACTTTGTCCACCGGGGAGCTGTTTTTT.

This clonotype showed up just a few times. This sequence joins TRBV20-1 and TRBJ1-1, with no clear D. V lost 1 base, J lost 0 bases, and 9 bases lay in between. This CDR3 contains 14 residues. Per the germline V gene, CDR1 is DFQATT and CDR2 is SNEGSKA (reference sequence). The CDR3 DNA reads as TGCAGTGCTAGAGCGGGAGGGATGAACACTGAAGCTTTCTTT. This encodes CSARAGGMNTEAFF.

The chain carries TRBV5-1 and TRBJ2-7; D gene uncertain. The germline CDR1 and CDR2 sequences are SGHRS and YFSETQ. There are 16 residues in the CDR3. The germline V and J ends were trimmed by 0 bases and 0 bases, with 13 bases remaining between them. CDR3 in DNA: TGCGCCAGCAGCTTGGATCCGGTCTCTAGCTCCTACGAGCAGTACTTC. This translates into CASSLDPVSSSYEQYF.

The table lists this clonotype with a count of one. J is TRBJ1-2 and V is TRBV24-1; D is perhaps TRBD1 (5 bases). The CDR3 covers 14 residues. Trimming pared 6 bases from V and 2 bases from J, leaving 12 bases between. The germline gives CDR1 KGHDR, CDR2 SFDVKD. CDR3 residues: CATSSGPKNYGYTF. The CDR3 DNA sequence: TGTGCCACCAGTTCGGGACCGAAAAACTATGGCTACACCTTC.

The rearrangement joins TRBV7-9 to TRBJ2-3, with no clear D. The germline V and J ends were trimmed by 2 bases and 5 bases, with 11 bases remaining between them. In germline, CDR1 is SEHNR, CDR2 FQNEAQ (reference sequence). This CDR3 contains 14 residues. CDR3 residues: CASSLRREEDTQYF. CDR3 bases: TGTGCCAGCAGCTTACGACGTGAGGAAGATACGCAGTATTTT.

The chain combines TRBV19 with TRBJ2-3; D might be TRBD1 (6 bases). The CDR3 extends over 14 amino acids. Germline values: CDR1 LNHDA, CDR2 SQIVND (reference sequence). With 9 bases removed from V and 2 bases from J, the gap between germline ends came to 15 bases. DNA of the CDR3: TGTGCCAGCCGACAGGAGCACGCCACAGATACGCAGTATTTT. Its protein product is CASRQEHATDTQYF. Full variable domain (remainder filled in from reference TRBV19 and TRBJ2-3): DGGITQSPKYLFRKEGQNVTLSCEQNLNHDAMYWYRQDPGQGLRLIYYSQIVNDFQKGDIAEGYSVSREKKESFPLTVTSAQKNPTAFYLCASRQEHATDTQYFGPGTRLTVL.

The CDR3 reads CASSLVSVNNEQFF. The CDR3 DNA reads TGTGCCAGCAGCTTGGTCAGCGTCAACAATGAGCAGTTCTTC. The chain uses TRBV7-9 and TRBJ2-1, with D uncertain. V was trimmed by 3 bases and J by 5 bases, leaving 11 bases between them. Germline lookup yields CDR1 SEHNR and CDR2 FQNEAQ (reference sequence). The CDR3 totals 14 residues.